A single count supports the clone carrying this T cell receptor beta chain. This record belongs to a study of blood T cell repertoires in COVID-19. The wider study: PBMCs, B-cell-depleted T cells, or T cells were the source of the cDNA or gDNA that made up the material.

CDR3 length equals 19 residues. CDR1 is LNHDA and CDR2 is SQIVND in the germline V gene (reference sequence). V lost 7 bases and J lost 0, with 22 bases in between. Produced via immunoSEQ multiplex PCR; TCRdb's table is partial and in-frame only. The sample lists roughly 100,000 clones, 89% occurring once. The TCR comes from a woman in her 70s with acute or convalescent COVID-19. The rearrangement links TRBV19 to TRBJ2-6; possible D gene TRBD2, 5 bases. The sequencing input was peripheral blood. The CDR3 sequence is CASNRGWQIIYSGANVLTF. In DNA form, the CDR3 reads TGTGCCAGTAACCGCGGGTGGCAGATCATTTACTCTGGGGCCAACGTCCTGACTTTC.